The sequence of this T cell receptor beta chain was determined in a study of graft-versus-host responses after intestinal transplantation. Turning to the study itself: Recipients underwent multivisceral, liver-intestinal, or isolated intestinal transplants.

Graft material was processed, releasing intraepithelial and lamina propria lymphocytes. Trimming removed 7 bases at V and 0 bases at J, with 13 bases between. The CDR3 runs to 15 residues. CDR1 is SNHLY and CDR2 is FYNNEI in the germline V gene. Assay: immunoSEQ multiplex PCR; the TCRdb copy retains only in-frame clones and omits some. Among about 37,000 clones listed, roughly 87% were seen once. This chain links TRBV2 with TRBJ2-1, with D possibly TRBD1 on 6 matching bases. This TCR derives from a human patient who received an intestinal transplant, so some T cells may come from the graft donor. The sample consisted of ileum tissue, taken more than 200 days after intestinal transplant. CDR3 residues: CASMAGTTSYNEQFF. The CDR3 region has the DNA TGTGCCAGCATGGCCGGGACAACCTCCTACAATGAGCAGTTCTTC.